This section outlines one T cell receptor beta chain sequence together with its context. Its specificity is unknown. This CDR3 contains 17 residues. The V gene's germline CDR1 is SGHAT and CDR2 FQNNGV. The sample originates from a study of monozygotic twins with inflammatory bowel disease. Findings and caveats of the study: Lower TCRbeta diversity (inverse Simpson) was seen in IBD patients than in healthy co-twins. Patient repertoires may carry noise from differing immunosuppressive treatments.

No DNA is given; TCRdb re-called the 5' RACE reads and lists each CDR3 protein once. The sample has over 200,000 distinct CDR3 sequences, and its top ten clones hold roughly 7.7%. This rearrangement joins TRBV11-2 to TRBJ2-3; TCRdb lists TRBD2, though no DNA is available to test this call. The receptor was derived from a human donor with ulcerative colitis or Crohn's disease, or a healthy co-twin of an affected twin (not recorded which). The sequencing sample was made of blood. CDR3 amino acids: CASSLGPGLAGTDTQYF. The full variable domain, its missing parts supplied by reference TRBV11-2 and TRBJ2-3, is EAGVAQSPRYKIIEKRQSVAFWCNPISGHATLYWYQQILGQGPKLLIQFQNNGVVDDSQLPKDRFSAERLKGVDSTLKIQPAKLEDSAVYLCASSLGPGLAGTDTQYFGPGTRLTVL.